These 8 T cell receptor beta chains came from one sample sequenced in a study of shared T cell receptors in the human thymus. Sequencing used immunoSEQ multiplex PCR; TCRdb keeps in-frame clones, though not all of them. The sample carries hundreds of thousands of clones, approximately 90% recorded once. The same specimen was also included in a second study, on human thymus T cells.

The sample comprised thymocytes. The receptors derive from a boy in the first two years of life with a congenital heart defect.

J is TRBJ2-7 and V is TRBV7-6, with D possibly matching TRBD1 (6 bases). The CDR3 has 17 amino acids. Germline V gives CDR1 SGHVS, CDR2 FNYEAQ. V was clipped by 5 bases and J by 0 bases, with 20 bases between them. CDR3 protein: CASSQYEGTRRSYEQYF. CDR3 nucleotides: TGTGCCAGCAGCCAATACGAAGGGACACGGCGCTCCTACGAGCAGTACTTC.

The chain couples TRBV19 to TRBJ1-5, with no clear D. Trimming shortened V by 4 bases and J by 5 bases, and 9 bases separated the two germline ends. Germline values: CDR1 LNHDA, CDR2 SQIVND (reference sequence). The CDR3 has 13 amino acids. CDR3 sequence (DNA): TGTGCCAGTAGTAACCGACATGATCAGCCCCAGCATTTT. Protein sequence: CASSNRHDQPQHF. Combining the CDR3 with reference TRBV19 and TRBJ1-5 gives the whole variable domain DGGITQSPKYLFRKEGQNVTLSCEQNLNHDAMYWYRQDPGQGLRLIYYSQIVNDFQKGDIAEGYSVSREKKESFPLTVTSAQKNPTAFYLCASSNRHDQPQHFGDGTRLSIL.

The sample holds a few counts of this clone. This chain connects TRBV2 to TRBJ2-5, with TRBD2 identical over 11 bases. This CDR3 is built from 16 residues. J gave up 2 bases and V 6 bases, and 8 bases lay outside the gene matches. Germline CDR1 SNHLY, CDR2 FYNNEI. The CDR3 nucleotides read TGTGCCAGCAGCGAGGGGACTAGCGGTCCTCAAGAGACCCAGTACTTC. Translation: CASSEGTSGPQETQYF.

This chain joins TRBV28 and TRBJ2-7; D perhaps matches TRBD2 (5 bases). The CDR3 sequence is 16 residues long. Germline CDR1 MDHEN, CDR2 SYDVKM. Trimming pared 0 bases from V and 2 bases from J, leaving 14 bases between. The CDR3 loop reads CASSLWLGDPPYEQYF. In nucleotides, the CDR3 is TGTGCCAGCAGTTTATGGCTGGGAGACCCACCCTACGAGCAGTACTTC.

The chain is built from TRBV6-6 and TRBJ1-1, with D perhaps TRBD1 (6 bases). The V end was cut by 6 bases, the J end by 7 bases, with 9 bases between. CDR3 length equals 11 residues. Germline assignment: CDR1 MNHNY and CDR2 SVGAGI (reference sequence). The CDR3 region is CASRGAGEAFF. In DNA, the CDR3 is TGTGCCAGCAGGGGGGCCGGTGAAGCTTTCTTT.

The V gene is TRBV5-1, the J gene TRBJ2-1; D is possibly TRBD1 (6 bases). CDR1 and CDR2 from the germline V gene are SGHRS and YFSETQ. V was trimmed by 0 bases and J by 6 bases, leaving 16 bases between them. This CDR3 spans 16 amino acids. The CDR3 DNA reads TGCGCCAGCAGCTTGGTAGGGCGCCAACAGGGCAATGAGCAGTTCTTC. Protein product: CASSLVGRQQGNEQFF.

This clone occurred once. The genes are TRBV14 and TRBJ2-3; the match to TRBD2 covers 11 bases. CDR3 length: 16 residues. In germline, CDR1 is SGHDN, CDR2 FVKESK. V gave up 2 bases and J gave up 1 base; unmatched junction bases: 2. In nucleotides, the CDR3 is TGTGCCAGCAGCCAATTAGCGGGAGGGCGCACAGATACGCAGTATTTT. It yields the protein CASSQLAGGRTDTQYF.

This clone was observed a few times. DNA for the CDR3: TGTGCCAGCAGTTCGGGACTTTACAATGAGCAGTTCTTC. It yields the protein CASSSGLYNEQFF. The chain employs TRBV27 and TRBJ2-1; tentative D call: TRBD2 (6 bases). CDR1 MNHEY and CDR2 SMNVEV come from the germline V gene (reference sequence). Trimming left V 4 bases short and J 4 bases short, with 8 bases between. CDR3 length equals 13 residues.